Listed below are T cell receptor beta chains from one sample, sequenced in a study of cytomegalovirus exposure and HLA in healthy donors. Repertoires were generated with immunoSEQ multiplex PCR, while TCRdb's copy carries only in-frame clones and drops some. The sample lists under 300,000 clones; 70% to 90% were seen once. The sequenced material came from PBMCs. The receptors here all came from a woman in her sixties or seventies in good health and CMV-seropositive. Both conserved end residues are part of each CDR3. A D gene is named only where the DNA matches it firmly. Clone size appears in some rows only: once, few, many, or a class for an expanded clone.

>NA|TRBV7-2|TRBJ2-3|TRBD2
CASTLRTSGTDTQYF
TGTGCCAGCACCCTTCGGACTAGCGGGACAGATACGCAGTATTTT
>NA|TRBV27|TRBJ2-7|NA
CASSGTPKTYEQYF
TGTGCCTCCTCCGGGACTCCTAAAACCTACGAGCAGTACTTC
>NA|TRBV14|TRBJ2-1|NA
CASSRLGRSFNEQFF
TGTGCCAGCAGCCGCCTGGGCAGAAGTTTCAATGAGCAGTTCTTC
>NA|TRBV5-4|TRBJ1-1|TRBD1
CASSLFSGTAPTEAFF
TGTGCCAGCAGCTTGTTCTCGGGGACAGCGCCGACTGAAGCTTTCTTT
>NA|TRBV5-6|TRBJ2-5|NA
CASSLARGRETQYF
TGTGCCAGCAGCTTGGCCAGGGGCCGAGAGACCCAGTACTTC
>NA|TRBV5-1|TRBJ2-1|NA
CASSLEAGGTYNEQFF
TGCGCCAGCAGCTTGGAGGCAGGAGGAACCTACAATGAGCAGTTCTTC
>NA|TRBV2|TRBJ2-3|TRBD2
CASTPGTSRRADTQYF
TGTGCCAGCACCCCCGGGACTAGCAGGAGGGCAGATACGCAGTATTTT
>NA|TRBV28|TRBJ1-4|TRBD1
CASSSRTGRREKLFF
TGTGCCAGCAGTTCCAGGACAGGGAGGCGGGAAAAACTGTTTTTT
>NA|TRBV14|TRBJ2-1|TRBD2
CASSPGLAVYNEQFF
TGTGCCAGCAGCCCGGGACTAGCGGTCTACAATGAGCAGTTCTTC
>few|TRBV6-1|TRBJ2-1|NA
CASETPFSSYNEQFF
TGTGCCAGCGAGACACCGTTTAGCTCCTACAATGAGCAGTTCTTC
>NA|TRBV4-2|TRBJ1-1|NA
CASRQEPGMNTEAFF
TGTGCCAGCAGGCAAGAGCCGGGAATGAACACTGAAGCTTTCTTT
>NA|TRBV6-5|TRBJ1-2|NA
CASSNQGSTNYGYTF
TGTGCCAGCAGTAATCAGGGGTCAACTAACTATGGCTACACCTTC
>NA|TRBV29-1|TRBJ2-1|NA
CSAGHHGQGNEQFF
TGCAGCGCCGGACACCACGGACAAGGCAATGAGCAGTTCTTC
>NA|TRBV11-3|TRBJ2-7|TRBD1
CASSSGTGSEQYF
TGTGCCAGCAGCTCCGGGACAGGGAGCGAGCAGTACTTC
>NA|TRBV29-1|TRBJ2-4|NA
CSAGIGAKNIQYF
TGCAGCGCCGGGATCGGGGCCAAAAACATTCAGTACTTC
>NA|TRBV4-1|TRBJ2-1|TRBD1
CASSPWTGVNTLEQFF
TGCGCCAGCAGCCCCTGGACAGGGGTGAACACGCTGGAGCAGTTCTTC
>NA|TRBV5-1|TRBJ1-2|TRBD1
CASSSTVPGQGFNGYTF
TGCGCCAGCAGCTCGACTGTCCCGGGACAGGGTTTCAATGGCTACACCTTC
>NA|TRBV7-9|TRBJ1-2|NA
CSSRHVPYGYTF
TGTTCCAGCAGACACGTTCCCTATGGCTACACCTTC
>NA|TRBV18|TRBJ1-4|NA
CASSPPPAGRTTNEKLFF
TGTGCCAGCTCACCACCGCCGGCAGGGAGGACAACTAATGAAAAACTGTTTTTT
>NA|TRBV2|TRBJ1-5|NA
CAILQGVGQPQHF
TGTGCCATCCTACAAGGGGTTGGTCAGCCCCAGCATTTT
>NA|TRBV5-1|TRBJ2-1|TRBD1
CASSAAGTGSLKGQFF
TGCGCCAGCAGCGCAGCCGGGACAGGGTCGCTGAAGGGGCAGTTCTTC
>NA|TRBV7-9|TRBJ2-1|TRBD2
CASSLETSSGHLEQFF
TGTGCCAGCAGCTTAGAAACTTCTAGCGGGCACCTGGAGCAGTTCTTC
>NA|TRBV29-1|TRBJ1-1|NA
CSVERGFPEAFF
TGCAGCGTTGAAAGAGGGTTTCCTGAAGCTTTCTTT
>NA|TRBV6-5|TRBJ2-5|NA
CASSYVAGGETQYF
TGTGCCAGCAGTTACGTGGCAGGAGGAGAGACCCAGTACTTC
>NA|TRBV5-1|TRBJ2-1|TRBD2
CASSLGAGTRHNEQFF
TGCGCCAGCAGCTTGGGGGCCGGGACTAGACACAATGAGCAGTTCTTC
>NA|TRBV20-1|TRBJ2-3|NA
CSAYGTDTQYF
TGCAGTGCTTATGGCACAGATACGCAGTATTTT
>NA|TRBV5-5|TRBJ1-5|NA
CASSLVGQSQIGIQHF
TGTGCCAGCAGCTTAGTCGGACAGTCCCAGATAGGGATCCAGCATTTT
>NA|TRBV6-1|TRBJ2-5|TRBD1
CASSGTGLRGTQYF
TGTGCCAGCAGTGGGACAGGGCTCCGGGGGACCCAGTACTTC
>NA|TRBV7-9|TRBJ2-7|NA
CASSLRGGSYEQYF
TGTGCCAGCAGCTTAAGAGGGGGCTCCTACGAGCAGTACTTC
>NA|TRBV28|TRBJ1-5|NA
CASSPRQTNQPQHF
TGTGCCAGCAGCCCTAGACAGACCAATCAGCCCCAGCATTTT
>NA|TRBV10-3|TRBJ1-2|NA
CAVLGDNYGYTF
TGTGCCGTGTTAGGAGATAACTATGGCTACACCTTC
>NA|TRBV14|TRBJ1-4|TRBD1
CASRPPGTENEKLFF
TGTGCCAGCAGACCTCCCGGGACAGAGAATGAAAAACTGTTTTTT
>NA|TRBV27|TRBJ1-1|NA
CASTRRGYGDMNTEAFF
TGTGCCAGCACCCGAAGGGGGTACGGTGATATGAACACTGAAGCTTTCTTT
>NA|TRBV10-3|TRBJ1-1|TRBD1
CAISVSGQGSNTEAFF
TGTGCCATCAGTGTAAGCGGACAGGGGTCGAACACTGAAGCTTTCTTT
>NA|TRBV18|TRBJ1-5|TRBD1
CASSPGTGQPQHF
TGTGCCAGCTCACCCGGGACAGGACAGCCCCAGCATTTT
>NA|TRBV28|TRBJ1-2|NA
CASSIAGGGDSYGYTF
TGTGCCAGCAGTATCGCCGGCGGGGGAGACTCCTATGGCTACACCTTC